Below are 3 T cell receptor beta chains sequenced from a single sample in a study of human T cells and chemical hapten exposure. MiXCR, run by TCRdb on the RACE reads, gives a single entry per CDR3 protein. This sample yields over 85,000 distinct CDR3 sequences, of which about 10% are seen a single time; around 3.3% belongs to the top ten. Stated time point: pre-sensitization, week 0. As for treatment: therapeutic diphenylcyclopropenone sensitization with weekly scalp DPC. The sequenced sample was whole blood, obtained in connection with sensitization to the hapten diphenylcyclopropenone (DPC). The receptor set was obtained from a woman between 55 and 75 years old with alopecia areata. Some clones in this sample may be carry-over from other donors' samples.

This clonotype was observed a few times. The chain uses TRBV18 and TRBJ2-3; 10 nucleotides match TRBD2. Germline values: CDR1 KGHSH, CDR2 LQKENI. This CDR3 comprises 19 residues. V was pared by 1 base and J by 4 bases, with 14 bases of the junction left unmatched. The CDR3 nucleotides read TGTGCCAGCTCACCACGGGTGGTTCCTAGCGGGGGCCCCGCAGATACGCAGTATTTT. Its protein is CASSPRVVPSGGPADTQYF.

The chain links TRBV20-1 to TRBJ2-3; D gene uncertain. The V and J ends lost 2 bases and 4 bases respectively, with 7 bases between them. Germline V gene sequence: CDR1 DFQATT, CDR2 SNEGSKA (reference sequence). There are 12 residues in the CDR3. Here the CDR3 reads CSARPSSDTQYF. In DNA form, the CDR3 reads TGCAGTGCTAGACCAAGCTCAGATACGCAGTATTTT.

This clonotype was observed at least ten times. The chain recombines TRBV29-1 with TRBJ2-2, with 8 positions matching TRBD1. Trimming cost V 4 bases and J 1 base; bases outside gene matches: 11. Looked up from germline, CDR1 is SQVTM and CDR2 is ANQGSEA. The CDR3 is 17 residues long. The CDR3 here is CSVGAGGPEGNTGELFF. The CDR3, as DNA: TGCAGCGTTGGGGCAGGGGGCCCTGAGGGGAACACCGGGGAGCTGTTTTTT.